Listed below are T cell receptor beta chains from one sample, sequenced in a study of blood T cell repertoires in COVID-19. Method: immunoSEQ multiplex PCR; TCRdb's copy keeps in-frame clones and lacks some. The data hold about 270,000 clones, with approximately 88% observed a single time. Specimen: PBMCs or T cells enriched from blood (not recorded which). The receptor source for this set is a woman between 25 and 40 years old who had recovered from COVID-19. The conserved cysteine and the conserved F or W are not part of the CDR3 here. Each record gives: CDR3 protein, V gene, clone size. Clone sizes are given selectively: once, few, many, or a class where the clone is expanded.

CDR3aa: ASGYPDRAAGYT
v_gene: TRBV12-5
abundance: -

CDR3aa: ASSPQTGRGTEAF
v_gene: TRBV9
abundance: -

CDR3aa: ASSLATTNEKLF
v_gene: TRBV7-9
abundance: -

CDR3aa: ASSHRGGVEQF
v_gene: TRBV4-3
abundance: once

CDR3aa: ATSRDPRGGYSNQPQH
v_gene: TRBV15
abundance: -

CDR3aa: ASSKPPVANYGYT
v_gene: TRBV21-1
abundance: once

CDR3aa: ASSFRGPNTEAF
v_gene: TRBV5-8
abundance: -

CDR3aa: ASSHPKTDPYPNYGYT
v_gene: TRBV21-1
abundance: -

CDR3aa: ASSYFKGGQAYEQY
v_gene: TRBV6-5
abundance: -

CDR3aa: ASSTGIANEQY
v_gene: TRBV21-1
abundance: once

CDR3aa: ASSGTGGPDTQY
v_gene: TRBV27
abundance: -

CDR3aa: ASSPQSRMGGTEAF
v_gene: TRBV11-2
abundance: -

CDR3aa: ASPDRAFLGPQH
v_gene: TRBV28
abundance: -

CDR3aa: ASSIPAGAQQY
v_gene: TRBV19
abundance: -

CDR3aa: ASSGYWGRLYGYT
v_gene: TRBV11-2
abundance: -